The 22 T cell receptor beta chains given below trace back to one sample, sequenced in a study of T cell repertoires in cytomegalovirus infection. One entry per CDR3 protein results from TCRdb running MiXCR on the reads. The data contain about 180,000 distinct CDR3 sequences, about a sixth of them singletons. The sample comprised CD8+ T cells from PBMCs. The receptors originated from a human donor in good health (CMV status not recorded). Some clones in this sample may be carry-over from other donors' samples.

The rearrangement uses TRBV7-7 and TRBJ2-1, with TRBD1 matching 8 bases. Germline V gene data show CDR1 as SSHAT and CDR2 as FNYEAQ (reference sequence). This CDR3 has 16 amino acids. J lost 7 bases, V lost 4 bases, and 12 bases had no gene match. The CDR3 here is CASSSGRQGAGNEQFF. In nucleotides, the CDR3 is TGTGCCAGCAGCTCAGGCCGGCAGGGGGCAGGGAATGAGCAGTTCTTC.

This chain links TRBV6-2 or TRBV6-3 with TRBJ1-5; weak D call: TRBD1 (5 bases). Germline V gives CDR1 MNHEY, CDR2 SVGEGT. The CDR3 runs to 17 residues. V was clipped by 5 bases and J by 4 bases, with 21 bases between them. The CDR3 protein is CASSHNLQDMRNQPQHF. As DNA, the CDR3 is TGTGCCAGCAGTCATAACTTACAGGATATGAGGAATCAGCCCCAGCATTTT.

The chain has TRBV6-1 and TRBJ1-1; no reliable D call. V was trimmed by 6 bases and J by 1 base, leaving 12 bases between them. The CDR3 spans 14 residues. CDR1 and CDR2 (germline): MNHNS, SASEGT. The CDR3 reads CASRTTRENTEAFF. CDR3 bases: TGTGCCAGCAGAACCACTAGGGAGAACACTGAAGCTTTCTTT.

The V and J genes are TRBV19 and TRBJ2-6; no firm D call. Germline lookup yields CDR1 LNHDA and CDR2 SQIVND (reference sequence). With 3 bases removed from V and 2 bases from J, the gap between germline ends came to 5 bases. CDR3 size: 14 residues. CDR3 sequence reads: CASSIGPGANVLTF. The CDR3 DNA reads TGTGCCAGTAGTATTGGCCCTGGGGCCAACGTCCTGACTTTC.

This clonotype has more than one count but fewer than ten. CDR3 protein: CASSVDGTYEQYF. The DNA of the CDR3 is TGTGCCAGCAGCGTAGACGGTACCTACGAGCAGTACTTC. The rearrangement links TRBV9 to TRBJ2-7, with D uncertain. Germline lookup yields CDR1 SGDLS and CDR2 YYNGEE. Deletions cut 0 bases from V and 2 bases from J, with 6 bases between. The CDR3 runs to 13 residues.

This clonotype was seen only a few times. This chain links TRBV6-1 with TRBJ2-2; tentatively, D is TRBD1 (5 bases). Trimming shortened V by 3 bases and J by 7 bases, and 15 bases separated the two germline ends. The CDR3 runs to 15 residues. Germline assignment: CDR1 MNHNS and CDR2 SASEGT. The CDR3 reads CASSDWGLGGGELFF. The CDR3 bases are TGTGCCAGCAGTGATTGGGGCCTCGGCGGCGGGGAGCTGTTTTTT.

This clonotype was detected only a few times. This sequence joins TRBV19 and TRBJ2-7, with 10 bases fitting TRBD2. Trimming removed 2 bases from V and 3 bases from J; junction bases left unmatched: 7. The CDR3 consists of 16 residues. Germline CDR1 reads LNHDA; CDR2 reads SQIVND (reference sequence). The DNA of the CDR3 is TGTGCCAGTAGTATATTTGGCCGGACTAGCGGCTACGAGCAGTACTTC. Amino acid sequence: CASSIFGRTSGYEQYF.

There are a few counts of this clonotype. The V call is TRBV7-2, the J call TRBJ1-6; D unclear. Per germline, CDR1 SGHTA and CDR2 FQGNSA. The V end was cut by 6 bases, the J end by 0 bases, with 9 bases between. This CDR3 is built from 15 residues. CDR3 sequence: CASSHFSSYNSPLHF. The CDR3 region has the DNA TGTGCCAGCAGTCATTTCAGCTCCTATAATTCACCCCTCCACTTT.

There are a few counts of this clonotype. The chain uses TRBV12-3 or TRBV12-4 and TRBJ2-2; D possibly corresponds to TRBD1 (5 bases). This CDR3 is built from 14 residues. Trimming took off 2 bases at V and 3 bases at J, with 7 bases between the two ends. CDR3 in DNA: TGTGCCAGCAGTTTAACAGGCTACACCGGGGAGCTGTTTTTT. Protein product: CASSLTGYTGELFF.

V is TRBV12-3 or TRBV12-4 and J is TRBJ2-5, with 7 positions matching TRBD2. J gave up 2 bases and V 1 base, and 4 bases lay outside the gene matches. The CDR3 has 15 amino acids. The CDR3 DNA is TGTGCCAGCAGTTTAGTTATGGGGGGGCAAGAGACCCAGTACTTC. Protein sequence: CASSLVMGGQETQYF.

The chain recombines TRBV7-9 with TRBJ2-1; D remains unclear. V was trimmed by 1 base and J by 15 bases, leaving 10 bases between them. CDR1 is SEHNR, CDR2 FQNEAQ, per germline (reference sequence). This CDR3 region has 11 residues. In nucleotides, the CDR3 is TGTGCCAGCAGCTTAGTGCAGGATGCGTTCTTC. As protein: CASSLVQDAFF.

The chain uses TRBV12-3 or TRBV12-4 and TRBJ2-3, with 8 bases that match TRBD1. CDR3 length equals 15 residues. V lost 6 bases, J lost 2 bases, and 7 bases stayed unmatched. The CDR3 region has the DNA TGTGCCAGCAGCCCGACAGGGGCGAACACAGATACGCAGTATTTT. Amino acids: CASSPTGANTDTQYF.

V gene TRBV29-1 combines with J gene TRBJ2-1; 7 nucleotides match TRBD1. J gave up 9 bases and V 0 bases, and 11 bases lay outside the gene matches. The CDR3 has 15 amino acids. Germline values: CDR1 SQVTM, CDR2 ANQGSEA. CDR3 nucleotides: TGCAGCGTTGAAGATGAAATAGGGACAGTAGGTGAGCAGTTCTTC. It translates to CSVEDEIGTVGEQFF.

This clonotype was detected a few times. The rearrangement joins TRBV5-6 to TRBJ2-7; D unresolved. This CDR3 spans 14 amino acids. Germline values: CDR1 SGHDT, CDR2 YYEEEE. Trimming cost V 0 bases and J 2 bases, with 9 bases left between them. CDR3 nucleotides: TGTGCCAGCAGCTTGGGACCAGACCCCTACGAGCAGTACTTC. As protein: CASSLGPDPYEQYF.

The J gene is TRBJ2-5, the V gene TRBV7-9; possibly TRBD1 for D (6 bases). This CDR3 comprises 14 residues. Germline V lookup: CDR1 SEHNR, CDR2 FQNEAQ (reference sequence). Trimming shortened V by 5 bases and J by 5 bases, and 15 bases separated the two germline ends. This CDR3 reads CASSPKQGVETQYF. The CDR3 region has the DNA TGTGCCAGCAGCCCCAAACAGGGAGTCGAGACCCAGTACTTC.

The chain combines TRBV7-2 with TRBJ2-3; 8 bases align to TRBD2. CDR3 length: 15 residues. Trimming took 1 base from V and 0 from J; bases not matched to a gene: 0. Germline V gene data show CDR1 as SGHTA and CDR2 as FQGNSA. The CDR3 DNA follows: TGTGCCAGCAGCTTAGTAGCGGGGAGCACAGATACGCAGTATTTT. The encoded protein is CASSLVAGSTDTQYF.

In the case of this clonotype: A junction boundary mismatches the germline segment, possibly from a read error. The chain is built from TRBV6-2 or TRBV6-3 and TRBJ2-2; the D is unclear. The germline gives CDR1 MNHEY, CDR2 SVGEGT. The CDR3 has 16 residues. The DNA for the CDR3 is TGTGCCAGCAGTGACTCTCAAAGATTGAACACCGGGGAGCTGTTTTTT. Translated: CASSDSQRLNTGELFF.

This chain connects TRBV7-3 to TRBJ2-1; 7 positions agree with TRBD2. CDR1 is SGHTA and CDR2 is FQGTGA in the germline V gene. With 3 bases clipped from V and 4 bases from J, the junction kept 6 bases outside the gene matches. CDR3 length: 15 residues. CDR3 loop: CASSLQGGKYNEQFF. CDR3 bases: TGTGCCAGCAGCTTGCAGGGAGGGAAATACAATGAGCAGTTCTTC.

The J gene is TRBJ2-7, the V gene TRBV7-9; tentative D call: TRBD1 (6 bases). In germline, CDR1 is SEHNR, CDR2 FQNEAQ (reference sequence). CDR3 size: 15 residues. V lost 6 bases and J lost 3, with 18 bases in between. The CDR3 sequence: CASSSPGHRDYEQYF. The CDR3 DNA reads TGTGCCAGCAGTTCGCCAGGGCACAGGGACTACGAGCAGTACTTC.

The gene calls are TRBV4-1 and TRBJ2-5; maybe TRBD2 (7 bases). The CDR3 loop spans 16 amino acids. The germline V gene has CDR1 MGHRA and CDR2 YSYEKL. Trimming shortened V by 0 bases and J by 4 bases, and 15 bases separated the two germline ends. The CDR3 sequence: CASSQEGGALGETQYF. The DNA of the CDR3 is TGCGCCAGCAGCCAAGAGGGGGGGGCCCTAGGAGAGACCCAGTACTTC.

This clonotype was seen only a few times. This chain uses TRBV4-1 with TRBJ2-7; tentative D call: TRBD2 (6 bases). The germline V and J ends were trimmed by 1 base and 2 bases, with 12 bases remaining between them. In germline, CDR1 is MGHRA, CDR2 YSYEKL. The CDR3 length is 15 residues. CDR3 DNA sequence: TGCGCCAGCAGCCAAGGGCGGGGAAGGGCCTACGAGCAGTACTTC. Its translation: CASSQGRGRAYEQYF.

The V call is TRBV13, the J call TRBJ1-6; D remains ambiguous. Germline-derived CDR1 and CDR2 are PRHDT and FYEKMQ (reference sequence). The CDR3 contains 17 residues. The V and J ends lost 5 bases and 6 bases respectively, with 20 bases between them. CDR3 residues: CASSLERASGGNSPLHF. CDR3 sequence (DNA): TGTGCCAGCAGCCTAGAGAGAGCTTCAGGAGGTAATTCACCCCTCCACTTT.